In its sample, the clone carrying this T cell receptor (beta chain) was seen a few times. Some clones are missing from TCRdb's copy, which holds only in-frame ones; the method was immunoSEQ multiplex PCR. The sample gives approximately 180,000 clones, more than 75% of which show up once; roughly 18% is in the top ten. The sample comes from a study of blood T cell repertoires in COVID-19. About the research overall: T cells, B-cell-depleted T cells, or PBMCs provided the cDNA or gDNA that served as material.

Germline assignment: CDR1 LNHDA and CDR2 SQIVND (reference sequence). The V end was cut by 2 bases, the J end by 8 bases, with 7 bases between. This CDR3 has 13 residues. V is TRBV19 and J is TRBJ1-6; no firm D call. The sample comprised peripheral blood. The sequence was collected from a person between 65 and 79 years old with COVID-19, enrolled during active disease. CDR3 nucleotide sequence: TGTGCCAGTAGTATAAACGAGGATTCACCCCTCCACTTT. Amino acid sequence: CASSINEDSPLHF.